This T cell receptor beta chain was identified during a study of cytomegalovirus exposure and HLA in healthy donors. The table lists this clone with a count of one. PCR used 60 Vbeta primers and 13 Jbeta primers. Generated by immunoSEQ multiplex PCR, the TCRdb table keeps only in-frame clones and is missing some. The sample carries some 150,000 clones, roughly 79% recorded once. There are 16 residues in the CDR3. From germline, CDR1 is MGHRA and CDR2 YSYEKL. Trimming left V 0 bases short and J 2 bases short, with 12 bases between. The J gene is TRBJ2-3, the V gene TRBV4-1; the D is unclear. The sequenced material came from PBMCs. This receptor was identified in a male donor in good health and CMV-seronegative. The CDR3: CASSQDLSQNTDTQYF. CDR3 nucleotide sequence: TGCGCCAGCAGCCAAGATCTATCACAGAACACAGATACGCAGTATTTT.